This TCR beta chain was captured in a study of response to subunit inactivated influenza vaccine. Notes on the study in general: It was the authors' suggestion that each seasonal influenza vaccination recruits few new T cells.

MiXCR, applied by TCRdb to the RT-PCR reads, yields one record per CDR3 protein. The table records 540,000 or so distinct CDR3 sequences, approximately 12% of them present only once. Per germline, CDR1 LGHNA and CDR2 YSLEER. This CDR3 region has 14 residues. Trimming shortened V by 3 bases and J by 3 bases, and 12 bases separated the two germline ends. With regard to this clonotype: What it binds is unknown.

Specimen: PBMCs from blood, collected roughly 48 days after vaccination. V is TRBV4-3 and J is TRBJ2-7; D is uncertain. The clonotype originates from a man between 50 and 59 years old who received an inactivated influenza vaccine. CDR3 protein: CASSQVGQNYEQYF. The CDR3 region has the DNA TGCGCCAGCAGCCAGGTGGGCCAAAACTACGAGCAGTACTTC.